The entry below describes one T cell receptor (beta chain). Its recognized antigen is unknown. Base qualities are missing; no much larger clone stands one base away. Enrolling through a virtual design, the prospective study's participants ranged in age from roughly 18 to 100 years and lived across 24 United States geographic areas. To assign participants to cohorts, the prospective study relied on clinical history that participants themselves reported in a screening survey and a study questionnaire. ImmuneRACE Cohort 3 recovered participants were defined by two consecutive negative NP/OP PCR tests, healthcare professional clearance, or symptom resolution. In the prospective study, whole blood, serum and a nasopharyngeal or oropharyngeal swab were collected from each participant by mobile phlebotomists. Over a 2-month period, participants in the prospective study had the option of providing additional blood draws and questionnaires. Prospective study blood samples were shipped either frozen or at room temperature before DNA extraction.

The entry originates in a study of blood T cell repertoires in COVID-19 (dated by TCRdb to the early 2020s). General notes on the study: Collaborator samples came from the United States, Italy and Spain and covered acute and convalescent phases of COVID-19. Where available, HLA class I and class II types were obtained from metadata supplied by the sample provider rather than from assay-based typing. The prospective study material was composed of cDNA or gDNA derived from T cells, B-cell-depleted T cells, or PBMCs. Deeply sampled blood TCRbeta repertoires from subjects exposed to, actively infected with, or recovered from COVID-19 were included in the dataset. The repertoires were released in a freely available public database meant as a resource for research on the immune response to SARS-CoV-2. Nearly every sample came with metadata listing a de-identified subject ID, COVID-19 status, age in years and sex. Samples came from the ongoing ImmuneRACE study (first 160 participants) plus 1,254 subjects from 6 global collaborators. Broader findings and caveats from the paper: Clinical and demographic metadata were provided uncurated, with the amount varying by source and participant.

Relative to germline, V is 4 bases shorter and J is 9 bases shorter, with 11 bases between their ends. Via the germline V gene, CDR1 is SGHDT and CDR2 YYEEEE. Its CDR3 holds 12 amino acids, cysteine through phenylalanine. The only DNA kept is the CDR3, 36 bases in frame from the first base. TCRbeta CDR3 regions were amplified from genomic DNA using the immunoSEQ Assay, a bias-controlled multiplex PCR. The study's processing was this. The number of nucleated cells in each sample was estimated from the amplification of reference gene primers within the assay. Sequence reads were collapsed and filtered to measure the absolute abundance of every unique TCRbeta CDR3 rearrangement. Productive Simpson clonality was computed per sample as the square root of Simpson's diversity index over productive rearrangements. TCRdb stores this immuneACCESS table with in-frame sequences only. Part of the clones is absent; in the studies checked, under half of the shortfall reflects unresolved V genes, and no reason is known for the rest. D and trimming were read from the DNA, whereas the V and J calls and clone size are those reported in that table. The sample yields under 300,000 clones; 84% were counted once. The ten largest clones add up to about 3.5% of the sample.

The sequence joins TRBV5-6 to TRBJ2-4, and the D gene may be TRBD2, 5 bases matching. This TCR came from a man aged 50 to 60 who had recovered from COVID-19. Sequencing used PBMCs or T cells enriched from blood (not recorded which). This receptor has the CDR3 CASSPPGGIQYF. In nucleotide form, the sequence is TGTGCCAGCAGCCCTCCTGGAGGCATTCAGTACTTC.